Each of the 4 T cell receptor beta chains below was sequenced from the same sample in a study of blood T cell repertoires in COVID-19 (dated by TCRdb to the early 2020s). Library creation used the immunoSEQ multiplex PCR assay. TCRdb's version of the immuneACCESS table is confined to in-frame rearrangements and falls short of the full clone set. An unresolved V gene accounts for under half of the shortfall where checked; the remainder is of unknown origin. This sample has under 250,000 clones in its table, and more than 75% of those were observed once. The ten largest clones add up to under 9% of the sample. Input material: peripheral blood. All receptors derive from a woman aged 70-85 years with active or convalescent COVID-19.

This clone was detected once. Here the CDR3 reads CASSPQTGRSNTIYF. The CDR3 DNA reads TGTGCCAGCAGCCCTCAGACCGGGAGATCCAACACCATATATTTT. The chain combines TRBV9 with TRBJ1-3, with D hard to call. Trimming stripped 4 bases from V and 7 bases from J, with 18 bases between. This CDR3 is 15 amino acids long. Germline lookup yields CDR1 SGDLS and CDR2 YYNGEE.

This clone was seen more than once but under ten times. The chain is built from TRBV19 and TRBJ1-1; maybe TRBD1 (5 bases). V was shortened by 7 bases and J by 5 bases, with 17 bases between the two germline ends. Per germline, CDR1 LNHDA and CDR2 SQIVND (reference sequence). This CDR3 has 14 amino acids. In nucleotides, the CDR3 is TGTGCCAGTACCCAGGGTTGGGGTGAAACTGAAGCTTTCTTT. It encodes CASTQGWGETEAFF. Drawing the rest from reference TRBV19 and TRBJ1-1, the complete variable domain is DGGITQSPKYLFRKEGQNVTLSCEQNLNHDAMYWYRQDPGQGLRLIYYSQIVNDFQKGDIAEGYSVSREKKESFPLTVTSAQKNPTAFYLCASTQGWGETEAFFGQGTRLTVV.

In DNA form, the CDR3 reads TGTGCCAGTAGTATAGGTGCGAACTATGGCTACACCTTC. It yields the protein CASSIGANYGYTF. This chain uses TRBV19 with TRBJ1-2; D not certain. The CDR3 extends over 13 amino acids. Germline-derived CDR1 and CDR2 are LNHDA and SQIVND (reference sequence). Trimming removed 1 base from V and 2 bases from J, with 5 bases in between.

The chain employs TRBV7-9 and TRBJ1-1, with 8 bases aligning to TRBD1. The CDR3 consists of 17 residues. Germline CDR1 and CDR2: SEHNR and FQNEAQ (reference sequence). With V trimmed by 5 bases and J by 0 bases, 11 bases remained unmatched. CDR3 sequence (DNA): TGTGCCAGCAGCCCACCGGACAGGGAGGTCATGAACACTGAAGCTTTCTTT. This sequence encodes CASSPPDREVMNTEAFF.